This TCR beta chain was sequenced in a study of PD-1 and CTLA-4 blockade in melanoma. Clones were sequenced by immunoSEQ multiplex PCR, and TCRdb holds only the in-frame ones, with some missing. The sample yields about 16,000 clones, 70% seen once. V lost 2 bases, J lost 5 bases, and 5 bases stayed unmatched. Germline loops: CDR1 MNHNS, CDR2 SASEGT. The CDR3 loop spans 16 amino acids. This TCR came from a human donor with melanoma. The gene calls are TRBV6-1 and TRBJ1-6, with TRBD1 matching 8 bases. The starting material was CD8+ T cells from peripheral blood, obtained from a patient given anti-PD-1 treatment. The CDR3 coding sequence is TGTGCCAGCAGTGAAAAACGGACAGGGAATAATTCACCCCTCCACTTT. Translating it yields CASSEKRTGNNSPLHF.